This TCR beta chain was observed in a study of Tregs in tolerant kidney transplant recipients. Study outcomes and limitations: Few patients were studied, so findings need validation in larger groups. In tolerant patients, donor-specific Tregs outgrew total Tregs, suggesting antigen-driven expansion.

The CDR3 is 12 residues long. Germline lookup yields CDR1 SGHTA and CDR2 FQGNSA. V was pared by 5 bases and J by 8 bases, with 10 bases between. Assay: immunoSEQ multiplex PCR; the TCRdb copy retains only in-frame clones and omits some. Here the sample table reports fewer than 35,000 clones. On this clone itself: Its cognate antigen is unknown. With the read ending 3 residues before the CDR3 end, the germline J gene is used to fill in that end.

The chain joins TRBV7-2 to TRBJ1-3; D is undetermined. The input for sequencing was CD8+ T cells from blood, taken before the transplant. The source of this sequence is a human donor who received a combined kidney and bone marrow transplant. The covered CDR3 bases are TGTGCCAGCAGCCCTAGTGAGGACACC. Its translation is CASSPSEDT. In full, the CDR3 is CASSPSEDTIYF.